This record covers a single T cell receptor beta chain. Only in-frame clones appear in the TCRdb table, and some are missing; sequencing was by immunoSEQ multiplex PCR. The table includes 130,000 or so clones, around 90% detected once. The data originate from a study of cytomegalovirus exposure and HLA in healthy donors. This receptor was obtained from a woman aged 18-29 years in good health and CMV-seronegative. Sequencing was carried out using PBMCs.

The CDR3 bases are TGTGCCAGCAGCCGGGAGACTGGTTCCTACGAGCAGTACTTC. Translating gives CASSRETGSYEQYF. The V and J genes are TRBV5-4 and TRBJ2-7; tentatively, D is TRBD2 (6 bases). V lost 4 bases and J lost 1, with 12 bases in between. CDR1 SGHNT and CDR2 YYREEE come from the germline V gene (reference sequence). There are 14 residues in the CDR3.